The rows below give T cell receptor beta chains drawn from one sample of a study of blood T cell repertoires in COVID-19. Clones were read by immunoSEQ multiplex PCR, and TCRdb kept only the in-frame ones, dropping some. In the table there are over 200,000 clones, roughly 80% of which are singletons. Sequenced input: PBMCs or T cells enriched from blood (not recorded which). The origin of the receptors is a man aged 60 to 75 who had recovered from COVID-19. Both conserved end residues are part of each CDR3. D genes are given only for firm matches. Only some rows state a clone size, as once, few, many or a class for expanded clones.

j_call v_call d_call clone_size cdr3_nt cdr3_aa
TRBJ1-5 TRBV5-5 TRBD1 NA TGTGCCAGCAGCTTGGTTCAGGGGGTCAATCAGCCCCAGCATTTT CASSLVQGVNQPQHF
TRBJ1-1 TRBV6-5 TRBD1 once TGTGCCAGCAGTCTACAGGGGATAAACACTGAAGCTTTCTTT CASSLQGINTEAFF
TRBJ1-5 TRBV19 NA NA TGTGCCAGTAGTACCCCGTATCAGCCCCAGCATTTT CASSTPYQPQHF
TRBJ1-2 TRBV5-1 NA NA TGCGCCAGCAGCTTAGGGGACACTGACTATGGCTACACCTTC CASSLGDTDYGYTF
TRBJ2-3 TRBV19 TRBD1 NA TGTGCCAGTAGTATGGACAGGGATCATCTCTTAACGCAGTATTTT CASSMDRDHLLTQYF
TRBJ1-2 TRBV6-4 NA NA TGTGCCAGCAGTGACTCACGGGTAGGCGGCTACACCTTC CASSDSRVGGYTF
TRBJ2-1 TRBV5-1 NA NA TGCGCCAGCAGCCCAAACTACAATGAGCAGTTCTTC CASSPNYNEQFF
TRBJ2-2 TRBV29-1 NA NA TGCAGCGTATACGATGGGACAAGAAACACCGGGGAGCTGTTTTTT CSVYDGTRNTGELFF
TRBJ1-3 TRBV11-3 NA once TGTGCCAGCAGCCCTGGGACTGTAGATGCCCCCTCTGGAAACACCATATATTTT CASSPGTVDAPSGNTIYF
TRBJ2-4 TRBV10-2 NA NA TGCGCCAGCAGATCACCGGCAGGGTGGCTTCAGTACTTC CASRSPAGWLQYF
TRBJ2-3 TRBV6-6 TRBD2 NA TGTGCCAGCAGGATGAAAGCGGGGGGGCCAGATACGCAGTATTTT CASRMKAGGPDTQYF
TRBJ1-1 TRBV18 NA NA TGTGCCAGCTCACCCGGGGGAGTGAACACTGAAGCTTTCTTT CASSPGGVNTEAFF
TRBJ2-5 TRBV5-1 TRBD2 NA TGCGCCAGCAGCCAGACTAGCGGGGGACCAGAGACCCAGTACTTC CASSQTSGGPETQYF
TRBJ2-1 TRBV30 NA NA TGTGCCTGGAGGGGTTTACGTTTCGGGGAGCAGTTCTTC CAWRGLRFGEQFF
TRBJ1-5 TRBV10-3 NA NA TGTGCCATCAGTGGGGGGGGCAATCAGCCCCAGCATTTT CAISGGGNQPQHF
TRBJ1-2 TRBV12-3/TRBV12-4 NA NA TGTGCCAGCAGTCTACAGGTCCTCTATGGCTACACCTTC CASSLQVLYGYTF
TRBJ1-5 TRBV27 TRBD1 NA TGTGCCAGCAGTTTATCAGGACAGGAGTATCAGCCCCAGCATTTT CASSLSGQEYQPQHF
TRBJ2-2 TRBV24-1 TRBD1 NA TGTGCCACCAGTGAGACGGGACAGGGGTTCACCGGGGAGCTGTTTTTT CATSETGQGFTGELFF
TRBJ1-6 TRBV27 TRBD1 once TGTGCCAGCAGTTTAAAGAGCGGACAGGGGAACCCCTATAATTCACCCCTCCACTTT CASSLKSGQGNPYNSPLHF
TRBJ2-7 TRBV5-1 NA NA TGCGCCAGCAGCTTGGAGGTGGGGCAGTACTACGAGCAGTACTTC CASSLEVGQYYEQYF
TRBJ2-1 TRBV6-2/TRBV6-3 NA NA TGTGCCAGCAGCCCCGGGCAGGGGGGTTTGGATGAGCAGTTCTTC CASSPGQGGLDEQFF
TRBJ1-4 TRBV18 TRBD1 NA TGTGCCAGCTCAGACAGGGTATCCAATGAAAAACTGTTTTTT CASSDRVSNEKLFF
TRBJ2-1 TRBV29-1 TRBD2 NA TGCAGCGTTCATTGGGGCGGGGGGGTCTCCTACAATGAGCAGTTCTTC CSVHWGGGVSYNEQFF
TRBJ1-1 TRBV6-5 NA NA TGTGCCAGCAGTTACCCCACCGGGGGGGCGGAGACTGAAGCTTTCTTT CASSYPTGGAETEAFF
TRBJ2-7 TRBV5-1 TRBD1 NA TGCGCCAGCAGCTTGGCGGACAGGGCTTCCGAGCAGTACTTC CASSLADRASEQYF
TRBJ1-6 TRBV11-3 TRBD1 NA TGTGCCAGCAGCACCCGACAGGGGGAGGGCTCACCCCTCCACTTT CASSTRQGEGSPLHF
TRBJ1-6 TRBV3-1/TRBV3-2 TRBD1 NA TGTGCCAGCAGGCTACAAGATGGGACAGGGAATAATTCACCCCTCCACTTT CASRLQDGTGNNSPLHF
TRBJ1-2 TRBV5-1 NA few TGCGCCAGCAGCCCCGGAAGGACCCAAGGGGATCTCTTTGGCTACACCTTC CASSPGRTQGDLFGYTF
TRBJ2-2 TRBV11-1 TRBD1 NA TGTGCCAGCAGCCGCCGGGACAGGACCGCCGGGGAGCTGTTTTTT CASSRRDRTAGELFF
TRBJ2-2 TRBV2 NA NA TGTGCCAGCAGTCCAAGACAGGACACCGGGGAGCTGTTTTTT CASSPRQDTGELFF
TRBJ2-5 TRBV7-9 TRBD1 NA TGTGCCAGCAGCGCGACGGGAACAGGGGGCTCTTACGGGGCGACCCAGTACTTC CASSATGTGGSYGATQYF
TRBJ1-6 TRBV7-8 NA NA TGTGCCAGCAGCTTAGGACAGTCATATAATTCACCCCTCCACTTT CASSLGQSYNSPLHF
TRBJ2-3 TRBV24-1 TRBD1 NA TGTGCCACCAGCAGACAGGGGGTTGATGGCACAGATACGCAGTATTTT CATSRQGVDGTDTQYF
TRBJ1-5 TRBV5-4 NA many TGTGCCAGCAGCTTGGAAGGGGGCAATCAGCCCCAGCATTTT CASSLEGGNQPQHF
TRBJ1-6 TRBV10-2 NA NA TGCGCCAGCAGTGAGATAGCTAGTTATAATTCACCCCTCCACTTT CASSEIASYNSPLHF
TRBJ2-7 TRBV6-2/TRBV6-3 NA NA TGTGCCAGCAGTTTAACGGACAACTCCTACGAGCAGTACTTC CASSLTDNSYEQYF
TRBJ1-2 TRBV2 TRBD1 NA TGTGCCAGCAGTACCCGGGACAGGGGAAACTATGGCTACACCTTC CASSTRDRGNYGYTF
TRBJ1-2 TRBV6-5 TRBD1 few TGTGCCAGCAGAACGGGACAGGGGAACTATGGCTACACCTTC CASRTGQGNYGYTF
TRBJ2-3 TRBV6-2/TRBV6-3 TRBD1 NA TGTGCCAGCAGTTTGCACAGGGGGCGCGAAAAGGATACGCAGTATTTT CASSLHRGREKDTQYF
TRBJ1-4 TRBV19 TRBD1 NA TGTGCCAGTAGTCCCGGGACAGGGAGCGAAAAACTGTTTTTT CASSPGTGSEKLFF
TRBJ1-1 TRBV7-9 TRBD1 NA TGTGCCAGCAGCCAACAGGGGGCGAGCACTGAAGCTTTCTTT CASSQQGASTEAFF
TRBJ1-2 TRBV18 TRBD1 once TGTGCCAGCTCACGAGAGGGACAGTCTATAGGCTACACCTTC CASSREGQSIGYTF
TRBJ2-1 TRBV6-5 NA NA TGTGCCAGCAGCCCACAGGGAACTGAGCAGTTCTTC CASSPQGTEQFF
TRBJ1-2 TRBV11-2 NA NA TGTGCCAGCAGCTTAGGGCCGGACATCTGGAGAGGCTATGGCTACACCTTC CASSLGPDIWRGYGYTF
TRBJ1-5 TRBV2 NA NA TGTGCCAGCAGTGCTAACGACAGGACTCAGCCCCAGCATTTT CASSANDRTQPQHF
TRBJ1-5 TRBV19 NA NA TGTGCCAGTTCGGCAGGGTCGCAGCCCCAGCATTTT CASSAGSQPQHF
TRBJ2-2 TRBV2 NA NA TGTGCCAGCGTCCTGAGCCAGGTCACCGGGGAGCTGTTTTTT CASVLSQVTGELFF
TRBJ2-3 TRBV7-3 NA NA TGTGCCAGCAGCTTAGCGGGGGCGAGCACAGATACGCAGTATTTT CASSLAGASTDTQYF
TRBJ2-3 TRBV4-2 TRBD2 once TGTGCCAGCAGCGTGTACGAGGGCGGGACTAGCGTATTAGATACGCAGTATTTT CASSVYEGGTSVLDTQYF
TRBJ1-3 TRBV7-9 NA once TGTGCCAGCAGTCAACAGGGCAGCTCTGGAAACACCATATATTTT CASSQQGSSGNTIYF
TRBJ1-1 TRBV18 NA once TGTGCCAGCTCACCTAGCGGGGGATTGAACACTGAAGCTTTCTTT CASSPSGGLNTEAFF
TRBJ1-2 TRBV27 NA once TGTGCCAGCAGGAGGGCCCTGCGGGACTATGGCTACACCTTC CASRRALRDYGYTF
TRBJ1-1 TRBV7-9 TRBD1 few TGTGCCAGCAGCCTCGGGACAGACACTGAAGCTTTCTTT CASSLGTDTEAFF
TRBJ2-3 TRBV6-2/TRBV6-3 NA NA TGTGCCAGCAGTTACGTCCAGCCCCAACAGGATACGCAGTATTTT CASSYVQPQQDTQYF
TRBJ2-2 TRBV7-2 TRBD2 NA TGTGCCAGCAGTCTAACTAGCGGGGGGCAATGGAGGGAGCTGTTTTTT CASSLTSGGQWRELFF
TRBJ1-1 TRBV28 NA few TGTGCCAGCAGTAAAAACACCGGTAGCAACATGAACACTGAAGCTTTCTTT CASSKNTGSNMNTEAFF
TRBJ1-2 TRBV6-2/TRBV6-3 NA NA TGTGCCAGCAGTTACGGAAGGAGCAGTGGCTACACCTTC CASSYGRSSGYTF
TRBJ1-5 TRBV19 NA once TGTGCCAGTACCCTAGGACATTTTAGCAATCAGCCCCAGCATTTT CASTLGHFSNQPQHF
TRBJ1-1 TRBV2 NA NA TGTGCCAGCAAAGGGGGGGACACTGAAGCTTTCTTT CASKGGDTEAFF
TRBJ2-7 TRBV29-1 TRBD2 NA TGCAGCGTGGGGACTAGCGGGGGATACGAGCAGTACTTC CSVGTSGGYEQYF